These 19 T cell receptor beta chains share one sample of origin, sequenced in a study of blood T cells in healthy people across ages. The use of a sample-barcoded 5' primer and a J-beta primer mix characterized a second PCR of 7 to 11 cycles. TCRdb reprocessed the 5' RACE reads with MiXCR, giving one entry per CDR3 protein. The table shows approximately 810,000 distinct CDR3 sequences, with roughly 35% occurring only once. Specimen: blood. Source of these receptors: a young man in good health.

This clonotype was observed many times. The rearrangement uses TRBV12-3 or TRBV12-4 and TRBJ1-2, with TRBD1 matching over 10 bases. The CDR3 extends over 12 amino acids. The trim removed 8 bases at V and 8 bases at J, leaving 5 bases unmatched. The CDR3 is CASQGQGEGYTF. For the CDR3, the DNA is TGTGCCAGCCAAGGACAGGGGGAAGGCTACACCTTC.

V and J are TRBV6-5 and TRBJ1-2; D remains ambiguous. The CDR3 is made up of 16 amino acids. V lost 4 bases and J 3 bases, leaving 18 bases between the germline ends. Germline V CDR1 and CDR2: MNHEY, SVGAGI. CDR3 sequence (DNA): TGTGCCAGCAGTTCCCCCCCTTGGGCAGACCACTATGGCTACACCTTC. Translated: CASSSPPWADHYGYTF.

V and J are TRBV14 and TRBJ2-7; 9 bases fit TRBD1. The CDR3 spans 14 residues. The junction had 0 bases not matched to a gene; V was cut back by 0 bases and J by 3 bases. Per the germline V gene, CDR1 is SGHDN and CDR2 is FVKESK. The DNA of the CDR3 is TGTGCCAGCAGCCAAGAGGACAGGGGCTACGAGCAGTACTTC. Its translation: CASSQEDRGYEQYF.

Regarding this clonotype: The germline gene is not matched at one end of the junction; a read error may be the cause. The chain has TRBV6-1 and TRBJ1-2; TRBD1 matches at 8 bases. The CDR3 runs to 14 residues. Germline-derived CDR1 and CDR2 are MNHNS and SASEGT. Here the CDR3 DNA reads TGTGCCTGCAGTGAAGCTGGTACAGGGGGTGGCTACACCTTC. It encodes CACSEAGTGGGYTF.

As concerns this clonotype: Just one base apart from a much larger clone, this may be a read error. The CDR3 protein is CASSQGPEYNEQYF. CDR3 DNA: TGCGCCAGCAGCCAGGGACCCGAATACAATGAGCAGTACTTC. The chain couples TRBV4-1 to TRBJ2-5; D is tentatively TRBD1 or TRBD2 (5 bases each). CDR3 length: 14 amino acids. Germline-derived CDR1 and CDR2 are MGHRA and YSYEKL. V shed 3 bases and J shed 11 bases, with 19 bases lying between them.

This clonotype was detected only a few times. DNA of the CDR3: TGCGCCAGCAGCCCTCGGACAGGGGGCATTGGCTACACCTTC. Translating it yields CASSPRTGGIGYTF. The V gene is TRBV4-1, the J gene TRBJ1-2, with 11 bases that match TRBD1. The CDR3 has 14 amino acids. Trimming took 4 bases from V and 7 from J; bases not matched to a gene: 5. Germline loops: CDR1 MGHRA, CDR2 YSYEKL.

CDR3 coding DNA: TGTGCCTCCAAAACCCACGGCGAGCAGTTCTTC. Translated: CASKTHGEQFF. V gene TRBV19 combines with J gene TRBJ2-1; D not certain. The CDR3 sequence is 11 residues long. Per the germline V gene, CDR1 is LNHDA and CDR2 is SQIVND (reference sequence). Trimming removed 11 bases at V and 10 bases at J, with 15 bases between.

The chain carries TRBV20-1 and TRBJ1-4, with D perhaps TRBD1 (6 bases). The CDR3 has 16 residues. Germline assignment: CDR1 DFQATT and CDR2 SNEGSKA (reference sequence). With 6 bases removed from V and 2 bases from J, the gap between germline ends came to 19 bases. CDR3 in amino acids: CSARRGLTVTNEKLFF. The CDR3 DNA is TGCAGTGCCCGCAGGGGTCTTACTGTGACTAATGAAAAACTGTTTTTT.

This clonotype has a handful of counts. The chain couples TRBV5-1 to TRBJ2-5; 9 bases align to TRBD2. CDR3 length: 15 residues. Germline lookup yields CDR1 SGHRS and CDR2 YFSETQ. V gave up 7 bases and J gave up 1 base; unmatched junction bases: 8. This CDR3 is CASQSGLATQETQYF. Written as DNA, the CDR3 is TGCGCCAGCCAATCCGGACTAGCGACCCAAGAGACCCAGTACTTC.

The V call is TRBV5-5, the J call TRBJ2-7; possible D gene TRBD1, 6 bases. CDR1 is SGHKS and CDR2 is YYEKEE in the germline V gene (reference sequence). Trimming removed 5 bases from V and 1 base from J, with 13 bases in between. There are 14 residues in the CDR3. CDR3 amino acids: CASRREQGSYEQYF. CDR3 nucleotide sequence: TGTGCCAGCAGACGAGAACAGGGTTCCTACGAGCAGTACTTC.

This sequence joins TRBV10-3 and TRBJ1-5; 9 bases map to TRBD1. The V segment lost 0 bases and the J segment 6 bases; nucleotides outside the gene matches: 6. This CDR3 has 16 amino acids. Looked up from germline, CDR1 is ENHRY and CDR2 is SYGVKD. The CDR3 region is CAISESLGQGGQPQHF. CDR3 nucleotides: TGTGCCATCAGTGAGTCTTTGGGACAGGGAGGTCAGCCCCAGCATTTT.

CDR3 residues: CASSPAGGSLRYTF. CDR3 sequence (DNA): TGTGCCAGCAGCCCCGCCGGGGGTTCTTTACGCTACACCTTC. The chain is built from TRBV7-8 and TRBJ1-2, with a weak D call TRBD1 (5 bases). V was clipped by 5 bases and J by 9 bases, with 19 bases between them. CDR3 length equals 14 residues. Germline assignment: CDR1 SGHVS and CDR2 FQNEAQ.

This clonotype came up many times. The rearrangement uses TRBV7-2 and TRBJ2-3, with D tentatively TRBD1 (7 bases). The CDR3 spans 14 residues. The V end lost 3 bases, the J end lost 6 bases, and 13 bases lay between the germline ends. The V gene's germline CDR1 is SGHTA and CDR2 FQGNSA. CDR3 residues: CASSFLSGGDTQYF. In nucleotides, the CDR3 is TGTGCCAGCAGCTTCCTATCAGGGGGGGATACGCAGTATTTT.

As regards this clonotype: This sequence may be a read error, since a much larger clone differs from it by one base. The CDR3 bases are TGTGCCAGCAGCTTAGAGTGTGGGGGCCAAGAGACCCAGTTCTTC. It translates to CASSLECGGQETQFF. The V call is TRBV7-9, the J call TRBJ2-1; a possible D gene is TRBD1 (6 bases). The CDR3 has 15 residues. V lost 1 base, J lost 13 bases, and 20 bases lay in between. Looked up from germline, CDR1 is SEHNR and CDR2 is FQNEAQ (reference sequence).

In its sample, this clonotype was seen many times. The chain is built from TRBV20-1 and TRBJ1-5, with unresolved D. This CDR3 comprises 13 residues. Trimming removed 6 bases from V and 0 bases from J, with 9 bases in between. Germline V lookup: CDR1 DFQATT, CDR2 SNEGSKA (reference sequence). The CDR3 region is CSASPGSNQPQHF. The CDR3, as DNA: TGCAGTGCCAGCCCCGGTAGCAATCAGCCCCAGCATTTT.

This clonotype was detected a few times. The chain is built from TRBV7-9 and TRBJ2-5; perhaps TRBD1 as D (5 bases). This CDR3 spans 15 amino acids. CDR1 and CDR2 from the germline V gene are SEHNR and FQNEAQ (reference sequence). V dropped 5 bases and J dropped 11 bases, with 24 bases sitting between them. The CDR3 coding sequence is TGTGCCAGCAGCCCTCCCCAGGGATCTCTTTATGAGCAGTACTTC. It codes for CASSPPQGSLYEQYF.

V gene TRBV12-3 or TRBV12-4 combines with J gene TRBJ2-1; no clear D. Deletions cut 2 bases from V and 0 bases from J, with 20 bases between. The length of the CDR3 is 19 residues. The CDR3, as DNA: TGTGCCAGCAGTTTACGGCACCAAAGGCGTTCCAGCTCCTACAATGAGCAGTTCTTC. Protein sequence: CASSLRHQRRSSSYNEQFF.

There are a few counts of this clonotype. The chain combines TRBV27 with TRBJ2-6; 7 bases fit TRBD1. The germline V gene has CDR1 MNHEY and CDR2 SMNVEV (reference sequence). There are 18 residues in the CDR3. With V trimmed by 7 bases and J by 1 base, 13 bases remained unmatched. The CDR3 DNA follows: TGTGCCAGCATTCCTCCCAGGGACAGACATTCTGGGGCCAACGTCCTGACTTTC. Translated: CASIPPRDRHSGANVLTF. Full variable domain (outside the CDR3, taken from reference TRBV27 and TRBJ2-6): EAQVTQNPRYLITVTGKKLTVTCSQNMNHEYMSWYRQDPGLGLRQIYYSMNVEVTDKGDVPEGYKVSRKEKRNFPLILESPSPNQTSLYFCASIPPRDRHSGANVLTFGAGSRLTVL.

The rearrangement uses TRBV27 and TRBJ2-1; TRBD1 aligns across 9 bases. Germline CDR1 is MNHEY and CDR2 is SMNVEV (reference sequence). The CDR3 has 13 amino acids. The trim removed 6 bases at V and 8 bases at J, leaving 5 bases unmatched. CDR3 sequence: CASRRQGEDEQFF. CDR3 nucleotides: TGTGCCAGCAGGCGACAGGGGGAGGATGAGCAGTTCTTC.